The clone carrying this T cell receptor (beta chain) appeared once. Its antigen is currently unknown. These data are taken from a study of T cells in localized non-small cell lung cancer. Profiled with immunoSEQ multiplex PCR; TCRdb holds only in-frame clones, not every one. The data show about 35,000 clones, about nine tenths seen once. Findings and caveats of the study: Clonality peaked in uninvolved adjacent lung rather than tumor. Higher blood T cell density tracked longer overall survival. Researchers found a median 57 of the top 100 tumor clones in adjacent lung. Heterogeneity within the tumor remains possible, as just one region underwent sequencing.

Material: peripheral blood, obtained before any cancer treatment. This clonotype was sampled from a man aged 40 to 69 with stage I lung adenocarcinoma.

The CDR3 sequence: CASSLKNPGTVLAEAFF. Here the CDR3 DNA reads TGTGCCAGCAGCTTGAAGAACCCCGGGACAGTTCTCGCTGAAGCTTTCTTT. This chain joins TRBV7-2 and TRBJ1-1; 7 bases fit TRBD1. V lost 3 bases and J lost 6; bases outside the gene matches: 16. The CDR3 extends over 17 amino acids. CDR1 is SGHTA, CDR2 FQGNSA, per germline.